Included here is one T cell receptor beta chain sequence, with context. The V gene lost 1 base and the J gene lost 9 bases, with 19 bases spanning the gap. This CDR3 spans 17 amino acids. Germline CDR1 is LGHNT and CDR2 is FRNRAP. This sample stems from a study of blood T cell repertoires in COVID-19. Study details: Samples came from the United States, Italy and Spain, spanning acute and convalescent COVID-19. PBMCs, B-cell-depleted T cells, or T cells were the source of the cDNA or gDNA that made up the material.

Authors' analysis steps: Amplified reference gene primers provided the basis for estimating nucleated cell counts. Some clones are missing from TCRdb's copy, which holds only in-frame ones; the method was immunoSEQ multiplex PCR. For V, J and clone size, that table is used; D and trimming come from the DNA. The data contain 200,000 to 250,000 clones, around 87% of them singletons. The sample comprised peripheral blood. This rearrangement joins TRBV12-5 to TRBJ1-6; TRBD1 might be the D (5 bases). This receptor was identified in a woman aged 25 to 39 who had recovered from COVID-19. The CDR3 DNA follows: TGTGCTAGTGGTTTGGGGGGACCTGACGGGGGAAGTTCACCCCTCCACTTT. Translated: CASGLGGPDGGSSPLHF. Supplemented by reference TRBV12-5 and TRBJ1-6, the full variable domain reads DARVTQTPRHKVTEMGQEVTMRCQPILGHNTVFWYRQTMMQGLELLAYFRNRAPLDDSGMPKDRFSAEMPDATLATLKIQPSEPRDSAVYFCASGLGGPDGGSSPLHFGNGTRLTVT.